This is a list of T cell receptor beta chains from one sample in a study of regulatory T cells in long-lasting Graves disease. Via MiXCR, TCRdb re-called the multiplex PCR reads, giving one row per CDR3 protein. The sample lists about 560,000 distinct CDR3 sequences, about 16% seen once, with 12% in the top ten. The sample was also reused in another study, on T cells in Graves' hyperthyroidism and ophthalmopathy.

This specimen consisted of peripheral blood mononuclear cells (PBMCs), obtained at new diagnosis, from a patient treated with antithyroid drugs. Receptors were obtained from a man younger than 35 with Graves disease. Each CDR3 is given with its conserved first and last residue. D genes are given only for firm matches. Some rows have no size entry. The others give once, few or many, or a class for an expanded clone.

d_call	clone_size	v_call	j_call	cdr3_length	cdr3_nt	cdr3_aa
TRBD2	NA	TRBV3-1	TRBJ2-1	17	TGTGCCAGCAGCCAAGATCAGAGGCTAGCGGGAGTCAATGAGCAGTTCTTC	CASSQDQRLAGVNEQFF
TRBD1	NA	TRBV6-2/TRBV6-3	TRBJ2-2	15	TGTGCCAGCAGCGAGACAGGGGGCAATGCCGGGGAGCTGTTTTTT	CASSETGGNAGELFF
TRBD2	NA	TRBV20-1	TRBJ2-1	14	TGCAGTGCGGCGAGCGGGAGGGCCCTCAATGAGCAGTTCTTC	CSAASGRALNEQFF
TRBD1	few	TRBV19	TRBJ2-7	13	TGTGCCAGTAGTGACAGGGGGCTCGACGAGCAGTACTTC	CASSDRGLDEQYF
NA	few	TRBV18	TRBJ2-2	13	TGTGCCAGCTCAAACGAGAACACCGGGGAGCTGTTTTTT	CASSNENTGELFF
NA	NA	TRBV6-1	TRBJ2-7	14	TGTGCCAGCAGGGTATCCTTGGGTAGCCACGAGCAGTACTTC	CASRVSLGSHEQYF
TRBD2	NA	TRBV9	TRBJ2-1	17	TGTGCCAGCAGCGTGTTGTCGGCGGGAGGAATCCCAGGTGAGCAGTTCTTC	CASSVLSAGGIPGEQFF
TRBD1	many	TRBV7-9	TRBJ2-7	13	TGTGCCAGCAGCGAAACAGGGGGCTACGAGCAGTACTTC	CASSETGGYEQYF
NA	many	TRBV3-1	TRBJ2-3	12	TGTGCCAGCAGCCCTACCAGGGATACGCAGTATTTT	CASSPTRDTQYF
NA	few	TRBV3-1	TRBJ2-7	14	TGTGCCAGCAGCCAAGTTACCAGATCCTACGAGCAGTACTTC	CASSQVTRSYEQYF
NA	few	TRBV13	TRBJ1-2	14	TGTGCCAGCAGCTACCCACAGGGCAACTATGGCTACACCTTC	CASSYPQGNYGYTF
NA	many	TRBV12-3/TRBV12-4	TRBJ2-5	13	TGTGCCAGCAGTTTCGCAGGTCCTCAGACCCAGTACTTC	CASSFAGPQTQYF
NA	NA	TRBV6-1	TRBJ2-5	15	TGTGCCAGCAGCCCATCCCTAGGGGGCCAAGAGACCCAGTACTTC	CASSPSLGGQETQYF
NA	few	TRBV20-1	TRBJ1-2	13	TGCAGTGCTACTCAGGGGATAAACTATGGCTACACCTTC	CSATQGINYGYTF